These 17 T cell receptor beta chains were all obtained from the same sample, sequenced in a study of beta chain features in type 1 diabetes. Points from the study as a whole: In every one of the four CD4+ subsets, TCRB CDR3s were moderately but significantly shorter in Type 1 diabetes patients.

No antigens are known for them. cDNA synthesis used the whole RNA isolate, giving expressed TCRB sequences. Only in-frame clones appear in the TCRdb table, and some are missing; sequencing was by immunoSEQ multiplex PCR. The sample has roughly 220,000 clones; around 15% are singletons. Source material: naive CD4+ T cells from blood. Receptor source: a man aged 25-45 years with type 1 diabetes.

The rearrangement uses TRBV28 and TRBJ2-4, with D maybe TRBD2 (6 bases). The V end was cut by 8 bases, the J end by 0 bases, with 17 bases between. CDR1 and CDR2 from the germline V gene are MDHEN and SYDVKM. CDR3 length: 16 residues. CDR3 DNA sequence: TGTGCCAGCGCGGCGGGTCGGGGACTAGCCAAAAACATTCAGTACTTC. Residues: CASAAGRGLAKNIQYF.

This sequence joins TRBV9 and TRBJ2-7, with D perhaps matching TRBD1 (6 bases). V lost 4 bases to trimming and J lost 2 bases, with 19 bases between them. Germline V CDR1 and CDR2: SGDLS, YYNGEE. The CDR3 runs 16 residues. The CDR3 DNA is TGTGCCAGCAGCTCTAGAACCGGGACATTGACCTACGAGCAGTACTTC. Amino acids: CASSSRTGTLTYEQYF.

The gene calls are TRBV4-3 and TRBJ2-1, with D maybe TRBD1 (6 bases). The CDR3 runs 13 residues. Germline values: CDR1 LGHNA, CDR2 YSLEER. With 0 bases removed from V and 10 bases from J, the gap between germline ends came to 10 bases. DNA for the CDR3: TGCGCCAGCAGCCAAGATATCGGGACAGAGCAGTTCTTC. Its protein is CASSQDIGTEQFF.

This rearrangement joins TRBV7-8 to TRBJ2-7, with D possibly matching TRBD2 (6 bases). V lost 3 bases to trimming and J lost 5 bases, with 11 bases between them. CDR3 length: 13 residues. Per germline, CDR1 SGHVS and CDR2 FQNEAQ. This CDR3 is CASSFGGNHEQYF. DNA for the CDR3: TGTGCCAGCAGCTTCGGCGGGAACCACGAGCAGTACTTC.

This chain's CDR3 is CASSQDWGGIALEQYF. DNA of the CDR3: TGCGCCAGCAGCCAAGATTGGGGAGGAATAGCCCTCGAGCAGTACTTC. The chain employs TRBV4-1 and TRBJ2-7, with D tentatively TRBD2 (6 bases). Germline CDR1 reads MGHRA; CDR2 reads YSYEKL. Trimming stripped 0 bases from V and 6 bases from J, with 18 bases between. The CDR3 is made up of 16 amino acids.

A few counts support this clone. V usage is TRBV28 and J usage is TRBJ2-7; possibly TRBD1 for D (6 bases). Germline CDR1 is MDHEN and CDR2 is SYDVKM. The CDR3 runs 12 residues. The ends were cut back, 6 bases at V and 5 bases at J, with 11 bases in the middle. The CDR3 DNA reads as TGTGCCAGCAGAGGGACACAGGACGAGCAGTACTTC. It specifies CASRGTQDEQYF.

The CDR3 here is CASRTGANEKLFF. The CDR3 DNA reads TGTGCCAGCAGGACAGGGGCTAATGAAAAACTGTTTTTT. This sequence joins TRBV7-9 and TRBJ1-4; 8 nucleotides line up with TRBD1. With 6 bases clipped from V and 3 bases from J, the junction kept 0 bases outside the gene matches. CDR3 length: 13 amino acids. Germline CDR1 SEHNR, CDR2 FQNEAQ (reference sequence).

J is TRBJ2-1 and V is TRBV27; D is possibly TRBD2 (6 bases). The V end was cut by 3 bases, the J end by 9 bases, with 15 bases between. In germline, CDR1 is MNHEY, CDR2 SMNVEV (reference sequence). There are 14 residues in the CDR3. As DNA, the CDR3 is TGTGCCAGCAGTTTCCCGGACGGGCGGGGTGAGCAGTTCTTC. Amino acids: CASSFPDGRGEQFF.

This clone turned up a few times. V gene TRBV30 combines with J gene TRBJ2-3; possibly TRBD2 for D (6 bases). There are 14 residues in the CDR3. Germline V CDR1 and CDR2: GTSNPN, SVGIG (reference sequence). Trimming stripped 5 bases from V and 0 bases from J, with 12 bases between. The CDR3 is CAWAGLYSTDTQYF. DNA of the CDR3: TGTGCCTGGGCGGGACTCTATAGCACAGATACGCAGTATTTT.

The rearrangement joins TRBV7-7 to TRBJ2-7; D is uncertain. Trimming stripped 1 base from V and 0 bases from J, with 10 bases between. CDR3 length: 15 residues. Per the germline V gene, CDR1 is SSHAT and CDR2 is FNYEAQ (reference sequence). The CDR3 nucleotides read TGTGCCAGCAGCTTAGGACCATCCAGCTCCTACGAGCAGTACTTC. It is translated as CASSLGPSSSYEQYF.

The chain employs TRBV4-3 and TRBJ2-5; a weak D match, TRBD1 (6 bases). V lost 0 bases and J lost 7, with 21 bases in between. Germline lookup yields CDR1 LGHNA and CDR2 YSLEER. This CDR3 is built from 17 residues. CDR3: CASSQDVGTTRSRTQYF. The DNA for the CDR3 is TGCGCCAGCAGCCAAGATGTGGGGACAACTCGGTCGAGGACCCAGTACTTC.

V is TRBV25-1 and J is TRBJ2-3; D ambiguous. V gave up 3 bases and J gave up 3 bases, with 10 bases separating them. Germline V lookup: CDR1 MGHDK, CDR2 SYGVNS. There are 14 residues in the CDR3. For the CDR3, the DNA is TGTGCCAGCAGTGATCCTAAGGGAACAGATACGCAGTATTTT. Residues: CASSDPKGTDTQYF.

The V gene is TRBV10-3, the J gene TRBJ2-6; D is possibly TRBD1 (6 bases). Germline-derived CDR1 and CDR2 are ENHRY and SYGVKD. The CDR3 runs to 16 residues. Trimming cost V 8 bases and J 3 bases, with 17 bases left between them. CDR3 sequence: CAISGTSTVGANVLTF. For the CDR3, the DNA is TGTGCCATCTCCGGGACATCAACAGTTGGGGCCAACGTCCTGACTTTC.

The chain joins TRBV28 to TRBJ2-3; no firm D call. Germline V lookup: CDR1 MDHEN, CDR2 SYDVKM. The CDR3 extends over 12 amino acids. V dropped 7 bases and J dropped 4 bases, with 9 bases sitting between them. The CDR3 here is CASTVTADTQYF. The CDR3 bases are TGTGCCAGCACCGTTACAGCAGATACGCAGTATTTT.

The rearrangement joins TRBV5-1 to TRBJ2-5, with a possible D match to TRBD2 (6 bases). Trimming pared 2 bases from V and 5 bases from J, leaving 13 bases between. Germline loops: CDR1 SGHRS, CDR2 YFSETQ. There are 14 residues in the CDR3. CDR3 in DNA: TGCGCCAGCAGCTTCCGGGAGTCCGGGGAGACCCAGTACTTC. It encodes CASSFRESGETQYF.

The genes are TRBV29-1 and TRBJ1-1; 7 bases are a match to TRBD1. With V trimmed by 6 bases and J by 4 bases, 11 bases remained unmatched. CDR1 is SQVTM and CDR2 is ANQGSEA in the germline V gene. The CDR3 runs 14 residues. CDR3 coding DNA: TGCAGCGTGAACCTGGGACAGTGGGGCACTGAAGCTTTCTTT. It translates to CSVNLGQWGTEAFF.

The V and J genes are TRBV10-3 and TRBJ1-1; maybe TRBD1 (6 bases). This CDR3 region has 15 residues. V shed 0 bases and J shed 1 base, with 9 bases lying between them. The V gene's germline CDR1 is ENHRY and CDR2 SYGVKD. CDR3 DNA sequence: TGTGCCATCAGTGAGTCGACAGGACCGAACACTGAAGCTTTCTTT. It is translated as CAISESTGPNTEAFF.